This T cell receptor beta chain was sequenced for a study of blood T cell repertoires in COVID-19 (TCRdb year 2020). For context, the study as a whole: Samples covering the acute and convalescent phases of COVID-19 were provided by collaborators in the United States, Italy and Spain. Subjects who had been exposed to COVID-19, were actively infected with it, or had recovered from it provided the deeply sampled blood TCRbeta repertoires that made up the dataset. The repertoires were released in a freely available public database intended as a resource for research on the immune response to SARS-CoV-2. The samples were drawn from the first 160 participants of the ongoing ImmuneRACE study and from 1,254 subjects provided by 6 global collaborators. The prospective study material was composed of cDNA or gDNA derived from T cells, B-cell-depleted T cells, or PBMCs. A de-identified subject ID, COVID-19 status, age in years and sex were almost always included in the sample metadata. HLA class I and class II types, where available, came from metadata supplied by the sample provider rather than from assay-based typing. Summary of the overall study and its limitations: How much clinical and demographic metadata was included differed by source and by participant, and the metadata was provided uncurated.

On this clone itself: Its antigen is not yet known. Base quality data are lacking; no much larger clone is found one base away.

V is clipped by 2 bases and J by 2 bases, and the sequence between their germline boundaries is 15 bases long. The cysteine opens and the phenylalanine closes a CDR3 of 16 amino acids. Solely the CDR3 DNA is kept, with 48 bases framed from the first base. The germline V gene supplies CDR1 MGHRA and CDR2 YSYEKL. Collaborating institutions collected whole blood in K2EDTA tubes following their own protocols. For TCRbeta analysis, collaborators shipped samples as frozen whole blood, isolated PBMCs, or DNA extracted from either of those sample types. The immunoSEQ Assay, a bias-controlled multiplex PCR, was used to amplify TCRbeta CDR3 regions from genomic DNA. The paper's processing steps were these. Within the assay, amplification of reference gene primers was used to estimate how many nucleated cells each sample contained. Sequence reads were collapsed and filtered to measure the absolute abundance of every unique TCRbeta CDR3 rearrangement. For each sample, productive Simpson clonality was calculated by taking the square root of Simpson's diversity index across productive rearrangements. TCRdb provides this immuneACCESS table in a form limited to in-frame rearrangements. Some clones are lacking; in checked studies, under half of them reflect an unresolved V gene, and why the rest are absent is not known. V and J calls and clone size are copied from that table; D and trimming were computed from the DNA. This sample gives 130,000 or so clones in total; roughly 72% of them show up just once. The leading ten clones occupy more than 10% of the sample.

Sequences were obtained from peripheral blood. The sequence was obtained from a human donor in a cohort sampled during active COVID-19. The chain is assembled from TRBV4-1 and TRBJ1-1, with no confidently assigned D gene. In nucleotide form, the sequence is TGCGCCAGCAGCCAACCAACCACACCCGTCAACACTGAAGCTTTCTTT. Translated, this gives CASSQPTTPVNTEAFF.